One and the same sample provided the 32 T cell receptor beta chains below, sequenced in a study of vaccination and CD4 T cells after COVID-19 (dated by TCRdb to the early 2020s). The time point label on this specimen signifies: late sampling 161 to 241 days after vaccination in a few convalescent patients. The sample's treatment or condition label, decoded: roughly 11-day PBMC culture with coronavirus spike peptide pools or control peptides (ViraFEST assay). The library was produced with PCR. Reads for this sample came from an Illumina iSeq 100. TCR sequencing of DNA from cultured CD4+ T cells used the Oncomine TCR Beta short-read assay at the Johns Hopkins FTIC core. TCRdb passed the public sequencing reads through fastp at Q25 and MiXCR, retaining productive beta sequences. Rows are combined by CDR3 protein, so each entry shows the most common genes and DNA. In this sample the table shows some 21,000 distinct CDR3 sequences, roughly 46% of which occur a single time. The ten largest clones capture about 12% of the sample.

Their antigen targets remain unknown. Source: CD4+ T cells from blood, cultured in vitro, taken about 7 months after SARS-CoV-2 vaccination. These receptors originate from a human donor who had recovered from COVID-19.

The V and J genes are TRBV20-1 and TRBJ1-2; tentatively, D is TRBD1 (5 bases). Germline V CDR1 and CDR2: DFQATT, SNEGSKA (reference sequence). The CDR3 runs to 13 residues. With 0 bases removed from V and 7 bases from J, the gap between germline ends came to 12 bases. In DNA, the CDR3 is TGCAGTGCTAGAGATCCCAGGGCAGGTGGCTACACCTTC. It specifies CSARDPRAGGYTF.

By frequency in the sample, this clonotype is medium-sized. The chain recombines TRBV7-9 with TRBJ2-5; perhaps TRBD2 as D (6 bases). The V gene's germline CDR1 is SEHNR and CDR2 FQNEAQ (reference sequence). The CDR3 has 13 amino acids. Trimming pared 7 bases from V and 4 bases from J, leaving 13 bases between. CDR3 sequence: CASIAVGGETQYF. The CDR3 bases are TGTGCCAGCATCGCGGTGGGGGGAGAGACCCAGTACTTC.

This rearrangement joins TRBV18 to TRBJ1-2; TRBD1 agrees at 7 bases. V lost 3 bases, J lost 6 bases, and 4 bases stayed unmatched. The CDR3 length is 13 residues. Germline loops: CDR1 KGHSH, CDR2 LQKENI. The CDR3 here is CASSPLDRDGYTF. In DNA form, the CDR3 reads TGTGCCAGCTCACCTCTAGACAGGGATGGCTACACCTTC.

This rearrangement joins TRBV11-3 to TRBJ2-7; D is ambiguous. V was shortened by 6 bases and J by 1 base, with 7 bases between the two germline ends. CDR1 is SGHNT, CDR2 YENEEA, per germline. There are 12 residues in the CDR3. CDR3 DNA sequence: TGTGCCAGCAGAAGCGTGTCCTACGAGCAGTACTTC. Translating gives CASRSVSYEQYF.

This chain connects TRBV7-9 to TRBJ2-1; the D is unclear. Trimming left V 8 bases short and J 8 bases short, with 10 bases between. The CDR3 is 11 residues long. CDR1 and CDR2 from the germline V gene are SEHNR and FQNEAQ (reference sequence). The CDR3 loop reads CASEKVDEQFF. CDR3 bases: TGTGCCAGCGAAAAAGTCGATGAGCAGTTCTTC.

This clonotype is large. The chain joins TRBV6-5 to TRBJ2-3, with D perhaps matching TRBD1 or TRBD2 (5 bases each). The V gene's germline CDR1 is MNHEY and CDR2 SVGAGI. This CDR3 region has 15 residues. Trimming left V 2 bases short and J 0 bases short, with 9 bases between. The CDR3 DNA sequence: TGTGCCAGCAGTTACGGGACCACGAGCACAGATACGCAGTATTTT. Translation: CASSYGTTSTDTQYF.

The chain carries TRBV20-1 and TRBJ1-5, with D possibly TRBD1 on 5 matching bases. The CDR3 loop spans 13 amino acids. V lost 5 bases and J lost 4, with 12 bases in between. The germline V gene encodes CDR1 DFQATT and CDR2 SNEGSKA (reference sequence). This CDR3 is CSASWGINQPQHF. The CDR3 DNA reads TGCAGTGCTTCTTGGGGGATAAATCAGCCCCAGCATTTT.

The chain employs TRBV5-5 and TRBJ1-2, with TRBD1 matching 7 bases. V shed 4 bases, J shed 3 bases, and the junction held 18 bases outside the gene matches. Germline CDR1 SGHKS, CDR2 YYEKEE (reference sequence). This CDR3 is 18 amino acids long. The CDR3 coding sequence is TGTGCCAGCAGCCCTAACACAGGGGCCACCCTCCTTGACTATGGCTACACCTTC. Protein product: CASSPNTGATLLDYGYTF.

The CDR3 spells CASSPTFLAWEQYF. CDR3 in DNA: TGTGCCAGCAGCCCGACCTTCCTTGCATGGGAGCAGTACTTC. The chain carries TRBV7-8 and TRBJ2-7, with D hard to call. The V and J ends lost 5 bases and 7 bases respectively, with 18 bases between them. The CDR3 is 14 residues long. Per germline, CDR1 SGHVS and CDR2 FQNEAQ.

This clonotype was counted a single time. CDR3 in DNA: TGTGCCAGCAGCCCACGCAGCCGTACGGAGACCCAGTACTTC. Translated: CASSPRSRTETQYF. The rearrangement links TRBV7-9 to TRBJ2-5; no firm D call. Germline V gives CDR1 SEHNR, CDR2 FQNEAQ (reference sequence). The CDR3 runs 14 residues. V was trimmed by 5 bases and J by 5 bases, leaving 15 bases between them.

This rearrangement joins TRBV27 to TRBJ2-5; D might be TRBD2 (5 bases). V lost 5 bases and J 4 bases, leaving 17 bases between the germline ends. The CDR3 length is 15 residues. Germline V lookup: CDR1 MNHEY, CDR2 SMNVEV (reference sequence). The CDR3 here is CASSPVLTGLETQYF. CDR3 DNA: TGTGCCAGCAGTCCCGTTTTGACGGGGTTAGAGACCCAGTACTTC.

This clonotype was seen once. The V and J genes are TRBV6-1 and TRBJ2-7; D is possibly TRBD2 (6 bases). The germline V gene has CDR1 MNHNS and CDR2 SASEGT. The CDR3 length is 14 residues. V shed 7 bases and J shed 2 bases, with 15 bases lying between them. The chain's CDR3 is CASTMMGGTYEQYF. In DNA, the CDR3 is TGTGCCAGCACGATGATGGGAGGAACCTACGAGCAGTACTTC.

The chain combines TRBV6-1 with TRBJ2-1; possibly TRBD2 for D (7 bases). V lost 6 bases and J 9 bases, leaving 21 bases between the germline ends. Germline V gives CDR1 MNHNS, CDR2 SASEGT. The CDR3 has 15 amino acids. CDR3 sequence: CASRRGTIAYGEQFF. The DNA for the CDR3 is TGTGCCAGCAGGAGGGGGACTATAGCATATGGTGAGCAGTTCTTC.

This clonotype showed up just a few times. CDR3 DNA sequence: TGTGCCAGCAGTTCGGACGGTGATGTTCTCCTCCACTTT. It yields the protein CASSSDGDVLLHF. The chain couples TRBV6-5 to TRBJ1-6; D unresolved. Germline CDR1 is MNHEY and CDR2 is SVGAGI. The V and J ends lost 4 bases and 15 bases respectively, with 16 bases between them. The CDR3 consists of 13 residues.

V gene TRBV7-3 combines with J gene TRBJ2-3; 7 nucleotides line up with TRBD1. The CDR3 sequence is 14 residues long. CDR1 is SGHTA, CDR2 FQGTGA, per germline. V lost 6 bases to trimming and J lost 4 bases; unmatched junction nucleotides: 7. CDR3 nucleotide sequence: TGTGCCAGCAGTCAAGACAGGGTGTCAGATACGCAGTATTTT. It is translated as CASSQDRVSDTQYF.

The V gene is TRBV7-9, the J gene TRBJ1-2; D gene unclear. Germline CDR1 reads SEHNR; CDR2 reads FQNEAQ (reference sequence). The CDR3 covers 12 residues. V lost 6 bases, J lost 8 bases, and 13 bases lay in between. This CDR3 is CASRGTSEGYTF. CDR3 DNA: TGTGCCAGCAGGGGTACCTCAGAGGGCTACACCTTC.

This clonotype was seen a handful of times. The chain links TRBV7-9 to TRBJ1-6; D is undetermined. The V gene lost 5 bases and the J gene lost 13 bases, with 15 bases spanning the gap. Looked up from germline, CDR1 is SEHNR and CDR2 is FQNEAQ (reference sequence). The CDR3 contains 13 residues. The DNA for the CDR3 is TGTGCCAGCAGCAACCGGGATCTGCCTCCCCTCCACTTT. Translating gives CASSNRDLPPLHF.

The V gene is TRBV20-1, the J gene TRBJ2-3; 7 positions agree with TRBD2. With V trimmed by 6 bases and J by 5 bases, 8 bases remained unmatched. CDR1 is DFQATT and CDR2 is SNEGSKA in the germline V gene (reference sequence). The CDR3 extends over 13 amino acids. The CDR3 loop is CSAKTSPIDTQYF. For the CDR3, the DNA is TGCAGTGCAAAGACTAGCCCGATAGATACGCAGTATTTT.

By its share, this clonotype is medium-sized. The chain recombines TRBV20-1 with TRBJ1-5; D remains ambiguous. This CDR3 has 12 amino acids. Looked up from germline, CDR1 is DFQATT and CDR2 is SNEGSKA (reference sequence). V was shortened by 3 bases and J by 6 bases, with 9 bases between the two germline ends. CDR3 amino acids: CSARAGSQPQHF. CDR3 sequence (DNA): TGCAGTGCTAGGGCGGGGAGTCAGCCCCAGCATTTT.

This sequence joins TRBV6-4 and TRBJ1-1; D may be TRBD1 (5 bases). Germline V gene sequence: CDR1 MRHNA, CDR2 SNTAGT. V was cut by 10 bases and J by 3 bases, with 12 bases left in between. CDR3 length: 12 amino acids. This CDR3 reads CATAGGDTEAFF. The CDR3 DNA follows: TGTGCCACGGCTGGGGGGGACACTGAAGCTTTCTTT.

The chain employs TRBV20-1 and TRBJ2-7; no firm D call. CDR1 is DFQATT and CDR2 is SNEGSKA in the germline V gene (reference sequence). V was cut by 1 base and J by 3 bases, with 10 bases left in between. The CDR3 consists of 13 residues. DNA for the CDR3: TGCAGTGCTAGAGTGGGCTTCGACTACGAGCAGTACTTC. Protein product: CSARVGFDYEQYF.

The CDR3 here is CATEGFSPDTQYF. The CDR3 nucleotides are TGTGCCACGGAAGGATTCAGCCCAGATACGCAGTATTTT. V gene TRBV24-1 combines with J gene TRBJ2-3; no firm D call. CDR3 length: 13 residues. Trimming removed 10 bases from V and 4 bases from J, with 14 bases in between. From germline, CDR1 is KGHDR and CDR2 SFDVKD.

V gene TRBV20-1 combines with J gene TRBJ2-3; 7 bases are a match to TRBD1. The CDR3 sequence is 15 residues long. Looked up from germline, CDR1 is DFQATT and CDR2 is SNEGSKA (reference sequence). Trimming took 5 bases from V and 4 from J; bases not matched to a gene: 12. CDR3 sequence (DNA): TGCAGTGCTCAAGGAGACAGGGAAGGATCAGATACGCAGTATTTT. It encodes CSAQGDREGSDTQYF.

This clonotype showed up just a few times. The chain links TRBV20-1 to TRBJ2-5; 7 bases map to TRBD1. The CDR3 runs 15 residues. Germline CDR1 is DFQATT and CDR2 is SNEGSKA (reference sequence). Trimming cost V 6 bases and J 5 bases; bases outside gene matches: 15. CDR3 protein: CSAESDRTSVETQYF. The CDR3 bases are TGCAGTGCGGAATCGGACAGGACCTCGGTGGAGACCCAGTACTTC.

Here the CDR3 reads CASSLGSSRSTGELFF. CDR3 bases: TGTGCCAGCAGCTTAGGGAGTAGCCGGAGCACCGGGGAGCTGTTTTTT. The V and J genes are TRBV7-6 and TRBJ2-2; unclear D gene. Germline CDR1 and CDR2: SGHVS and FNYEAQ. Trimming removed 1 base at V and 4 bases at J, with 13 bases between. The CDR3 runs to 16 residues.

This clonotype was found a few times. This chain connects TRBV24-1 to TRBJ1-5, with D uncertain. This CDR3 has 15 residues. The V gene lost 11 bases and the J gene lost 0 bases, with 16 bases spanning the gap. Germline V gene lookup returns CDR1 KGHDR and CDR2 SFDVKD. The CDR3 sequence: CANLVARSSNQPQHF. The CDR3, as DNA: TGTGCCAACCTTGTCGCGCGGTCTAGCAATCAGCCCCAGCATTTT.

This clonotype has a single count. The chain carries TRBV29-1 and TRBJ1-5; 7 nucleotides align to TRBD1. After removal of 4 bases from V and 7 bases from J, the junction contained 4 bases not matched to a gene. Germline CDR1 SQVTM, CDR2 ANQGSEA. The CDR3 is 12 residues long. CDR3 region: CSVAQGGQPQHF. CDR3 DNA: TGCAGCGTTGCGCAGGGGGGCCAGCCCCAGCATTTT.

The genes are TRBV7-2 and TRBJ1-1; D is unclear. The CDR3 consists of 12 residues. Between the trimmed V and J ends, which lost 5 bases and 10 bases, there was a span of 14 bases. CDR1 SGHTA and CDR2 FQGNSA come from the germline V gene. The CDR3 reads CASSLNYRAAFF. CDR3 nucleotides: TGTGCCAGCAGCCTCAATTACCGGGCAGCTTTCTTT.

The rearrangement links TRBV2 to TRBJ2-7; 10 bases line up with TRBD1. The J segment lost 6 bases and the V segment lost 9 bases, leaving 5 bases of the junction unmatched. CDR1 is SNHLY, CDR2 FYNNEI, per germline. There are 12 residues in the CDR3. CDR3 nucleotides: TGTGCCAGTAGGGACAGGGGTCCCGAGCAGTACTTC. This encodes CASRDRGPEQYF.

By its share, this clonotype is medium-sized. V gene TRBV10-3 combines with J gene TRBJ1-5; D not certain. V was trimmed by 8 bases and J by 0 bases, leaving 8 bases between them. The CDR3 length is 13 residues. From germline, CDR1 is ENHRY and CDR2 SYGVKD. The CDR3 sequence: CAIGSDSNQPQHF. The DNA of the CDR3 is TGTGCCATCGGCTCGGATAGCAATCAGCCCCAGCATTTT.

The chain links TRBV19 to TRBJ1-5; D might be TRBD1 (5 bases). The CDR3 covers 14 residues. Deletions cut 8 bases from V and 4 bases from J, with 15 bases between. Per the germline V gene, CDR1 is LNHDA and CDR2 is SQIVND (reference sequence). The CDR3 nucleotides read TGTGCCAGTCGGCAGGGCGCCACGAATCAGCCCCAGCATTTT. It specifies CASRQGATNQPQHF.

The gene calls are TRBV19 and TRBJ2-5; 8 bases align to TRBD1. The germline V gene encodes CDR1 LNHDA and CDR2 SQIVND (reference sequence). Trimming took 6 bases from V and 2 from J; bases not matched to a gene: 5. The CDR3 sequence is 14 residues long. This CDR3 reads CASRRTGWQETQYF. CDR3 nucleotides: TGTGCCAGTAGAAGGACAGGGTGGCAAGAGACCCAGTACTTC.